The 24 T cell receptor beta chains in this list originate from one sample, sequenced in a study of blood T cell repertoires in COVID-19. Some clones are missing from TCRdb's copy, which holds only in-frame ones; the method was immunoSEQ multiplex PCR. Found here are over 130,000 clones, less than 90% of them singletons; the top ten hold approximately 2.4%. The sample taken for sequencing was peripheral blood. The receptors derive from a human donor with COVID-19, enrolled during active disease. The donor label of this sample is uncertain.

J is TRBJ2-1 and V is TRBV5-1, with TRBD2 matching over 7 bases. The CDR3 sequence is 13 residues long. The germline V gene encodes CDR1 SGHRS and CDR2 YFSETQ. Trimming cost V 9 bases and J 0 bases; bases outside gene matches: 3. In nucleotides, the CDR3 is TGCGCCACGGGGAGGGGCTCCTACAATGAGCAGTTCTTC. Translation gives CATGRGSYNEQFF.

V is TRBV7-3 and J is TRBJ2-2; D call uncertain. This CDR3 has 12 amino acids. V lost 9 bases and J 1 base, leaving 6 bases between the germline ends. Per the germline V gene, CDR1 is SGHTA and CDR2 is FQGTGA. This chain's CDR3 is CASSGNTGELFF. CDR3 coding DNA: TGTGCCAGTTCAGGGAACACCGGGGAGCTGTTTTTT.

V gene TRBV3-1 (or the pseudogene TRBV3-2) combines with J gene TRBJ1-5; 7 nucleotides line up with TRBD1. The V segment lost 4 bases and the J segment 2 bases; nucleotides outside the gene matches: 2. This CDR3 is built from 14 residues. The germline gives CDR1 LGHDT, CDR2 YNNKEL (reference sequence). Here the CDR3 reads CASSLTGGNQPQHF. The CDR3 DNA reads TGTGCCAGCAGCCTAACAGGGGGCAATCAGCCCCAGCATTTT.

This chain uses TRBV10-3 with TRBJ2-3; TRBD2 aligns across 8 bases. The CDR3 covers 15 residues. Germline trimming cut 3 bases from V and 4 bases from J; bases unmatched to any gene: 6. The germline gives CDR1 ENHRY, CDR2 SYGVKD. The CDR3 nucleotides read TGTGCCATCAGTGACCCTACGCGGGAGGCAGATACGCAGTATTTT. As protein: CAISDPTREADTQYF.

Only one count was recorded for this clone. The chain links TRBV2 to TRBJ2-7; D possibly corresponds to TRBD1 (6 bases). Per the germline V gene, CDR1 is SNHLY and CDR2 is FYNNEI. The V end was cut by 3 bases, the J end by 0 bases, with 12 bases between. The CDR3 covers 15 residues. Here the CDR3 DNA reads TGTGCCAGCAGTGACGGACAGTTGAGCTCCTACGAGCAGTACTTC. Translation gives CASSDGQLSSYEQYF.

The J gene is TRBJ1-4, the V gene TRBV7-9; 7 bases map to TRBD1. This CDR3 has 16 amino acids. CDR1 is SEHNR, CDR2 FQNEAQ, per germline (reference sequence). The V and J ends lost 4 bases and 8 bases, in that order; junction bases with no gene match: 13. The CDR3 loop is CASSSRPGTANEKLFF. CDR3 DNA sequence: TGTGCCAGCAGCTCCCGACCGGGGACAGCAAACGAAAAACTGTTTTTT.

The CDR3 coding sequence is TGCGCCAGCAGCTTGATAGCGGGGGGAACAGATACGCAGTATTTT. Protein sequence: CASSLIAGGTDTQYF. The gene calls are TRBV5-1 and TRBJ2-3; 10 nucleotides match TRBD2. The germline gives CDR1 SGHRS, CDR2 YFSETQ. J gave up 3 bases and V 1 base, and 2 bases lay outside the gene matches. The CDR3 contains 15 residues.

The chain joins TRBV28 to TRBJ2-1, with TRBD2 matching over 12 bases. V lost 2 bases to trimming and J lost 6 bases; unmatched junction nucleotides: 11. The CDR3 contains 18 residues. Looked up from germline, CDR1 is MDHEN and CDR2 is SYDVKM. This CDR3 reads CASSLTLGTSGHGNEQFF. The CDR3 region has the DNA TGTGCCAGCAGTTTAACCCTAGGGACTAGCGGGCACGGCAATGAGCAGTTCTTC.

The chain combines TRBV4-2 with TRBJ1-1; D not resolved. Trimming took 5 bases from V and 6 from J, leaving 13 bases between them. This CDR3 region has 13 residues. Germline assignment: CDR1 LGHNA and CDR2 YNFKEQ. CDR3 in amino acids: CASSENVHAEAFF. For the CDR3, the DNA is TGTGCCAGCAGCGAGAACGTTCACGCTGAAGCTTTCTTT.

This chain joins TRBV5-4 and TRBJ1-6; the D is unclear. This CDR3 has 17 amino acids. V was pared by 0 bases and J by 1 base, with 11 bases between. From germline, CDR1 is SGHNT and CDR2 YYREEE (reference sequence). CDR3 loop: CASSLGGYQSYNSPLHF. CDR3 sequence (DNA): TGTGCCAGCAGCTTGGGCGGGTACCAATCCTATAATTCACCCCTCCACTTT.

The sample holds one count of this clone. This rearrangement joins TRBV9 to TRBJ2-2, with TRBD2 identical over 9 bases. CDR1 and CDR2 from the germline V gene are SGDLS and YYNGEE. J was trimmed by 5 bases and V by 4 bases; bases with no gene match: 9. The CDR3 is 16 residues long. The CDR3 here is CASSQFTSGPTGELFF. CDR3 DNA: TGTGCCAGCAGCCAATTTACTAGCGGGCCTACCGGGGAGCTGTTTTTT.

The V gene is TRBV5-1, the J gene TRBJ2-3; possible D gene TRBD2, 6 bases. Germline CDR1 is SGHRS and CDR2 is YFSETQ. Trimming cost V 9 bases and J 6 bases, with 23 bases left between them. The CDR3 runs 15 residues. The DNA of the CDR3 is TGCGCCACCCAAAACATAAGCGGGTCCGCCGATACGCAGTATTTT. Its protein product is CATQNISGSADTQYF.

This clone was seen once. The CDR3 spells CASSPLFNEKLFF. The CDR3 bases are TGTGCCAGCAGCCCGTTATTTAATGAAAAACTGTTTTTT. The chain carries TRBV14 and TRBJ1-4; no reliable D call. V lost 4 bases to trimming and J lost 4 bases, with 7 bases between them. CDR3 length: 13 amino acids. The V gene's germline CDR1 is SGHDN and CDR2 FVKESK.

With regard to this clone: The junction differs from germline at one of its ends, possibly a read error. V gene TRBV7-2 combines with J gene TRBJ2-1; 14 bases align to TRBD2. This CDR3 is 19 amino acids long. Germline V gene data show CDR1 as SGHTA and CDR2 as FQGNSA. CDR3 nucleotides: TGTGCCAGCAGCCCGACTAGCGGGAGGGCCCTTACAATGACCTCTAGCAGGCTCTTC. Its translation: CASSPTSGRALTMTSSRLF. Filled out from reference TRBV7-2 and TRBJ2-1, the complete variable domain reads GAGVSQSPSNKVTEKGKDVELRCDPISGHTALYWYRQSLGQGLEFLIYFQGNSAPDKSGLPSDRFSAERTGGSVSTLTIQRTQQEDSAVYLCASSPTSGRALTMTSSRLFGPGTRLTVL.

The chain uses TRBV3-1 (or the pseudogene TRBV3-2) and TRBJ2-5; D unresolved. V lost 4 bases and J 2 bases, leaving 14 bases between the germline ends. CDR1 is LGHDT and CDR2 is YNNKEL in the germline V gene (reference sequence). There are 15 residues in the CDR3. CDR3 sequence: CASSPQLLAQETQYF. DNA of the CDR3: TGTGCCAGCAGCCCTCAACTTCTTGCGCAAGAGACCCAGTACTTC.

The rearrangement joins TRBV5-1 to TRBJ1-2, with TRBD1 matching 9 bases. Losses at the gene ends were 0 bases for V and 5 bases for J; bases not matched to a gene: 14. This CDR3 has 18 amino acids. CDR1 SGHRS and CDR2 YFSETQ come from the germline V gene. The CDR3 reads CASSLAPWTGEGGYGYTF. The CDR3 region has the DNA TGCGCCAGCAGCTTGGCCCCTTGGACAGGGGAGGGCGGGTATGGCTACACCTTC.

The V gene is TRBV3-1 (or the pseudogene TRBV3-2), the J gene TRBJ2-7; tentatively, D is TRBD1 (5 bases). The CDR3 runs to 14 residues. The germline gives CDR1 LGHDT, CDR2 YNNKEL (reference sequence). V was pared by 3 bases and J by 0 bases, with 9 bases between. The CDR3 here is CASSQAGSSYEQYF. The CDR3, as DNA: TGTGCCAGCAGCCAGGCAGGGTCCTCCTACGAGCAGTACTTC.

The chain joins TRBV6-2 or TRBV6-3 to TRBJ2-7, with TRBD2 as a possible D gene (7 bases). The CDR3 covers 14 residues. Trimming removed 6 bases at V and 3 bases at J, with 15 bases between. Germline CDR1 and CDR2: MNHEY and SVGEGT. This CDR3 reads CASRYTGRGYEQYF. The CDR3 DNA reads TGTGCCAGCAGATACACAGGGAGGGGCTACGAGCAGTACTTC.

The rearrangement uses TRBV24-1 and TRBJ1-2, with D uncertain. The ends were cut back, 1 base at V and 4 bases at J, with 6 bases in the middle. There are 13 residues in the CDR3. Per germline, CDR1 KGHDR and CDR2 SFDVKD. CDR3 sequence (DNA): TGTGCCACCAGTGATTTCGGGTCCTATGGCTACACCTTC. Its protein product is CATSDFGSYGYTF.

The CDR3: CASSYRQGHTEAFF. The CDR3 nucleotides read TGTGCCAGCAGCTATCGCCAGGGGCACACTGAAGCTTTCTTT. The genes are TRBV6-5 and TRBJ1-1; D might be TRBD1 (6 bases). The V gene lost 6 bases and the J gene lost 3 bases, with 14 bases spanning the gap. CDR1 MNHEY and CDR2 SVGAGI come from the germline V gene. The CDR3 covers 14 residues.

The rearrangement joins TRBV7-3 to TRBJ2-2, with D possibly matching TRBD2 (6 bases). The CDR3 covers 17 residues. Trimming took off 8 bases at V and 4 bases at J, with 23 bases between the two ends. The germline gives CDR1 SGHTA, CDR2 FQGTGA. The CDR3, as DNA: TGTGCCAGCTCCCGAGGAGGACGGGTGGAGGGCACCGGGGAGCTGTTTTTT. Amino acid sequence: CASSRGGRVEGTGELFF.

V is TRBV5-1 and J is TRBJ2-3, with 10 bases fitting TRBD1. V shed 2 bases, J shed 0 bases, and the junction held 12 bases outside the gene matches. CDR1 and CDR2 from the germline V gene are SGHRS and YFSETQ. CDR3 length: 19 residues. The CDR3 here is CASSFPTGGEETSTDTQYF. The CDR3 DNA sequence: TGCGCCAGCAGCTTCCCGACAGGGGGCGAGGAAACGAGCACAGATACGCAGTATTTT.

The genes are TRBV6-5 and TRBJ1-6; D call uncertain. CDR3 length equals 16 residues. Germline CDR1 MNHEY, CDR2 SVGAGI. Trimming shortened V by 3 bases and J by 7 bases, and 16 bases separated the two germline ends. CDR3 region: CASSYKATVANSPLHF. The CDR3 DNA is TGTGCCAGCAGTTATAAGGCAACAGTTGCGAATTCACCCCTCCACTTT.

As DNA, the CDR3 is TGTGCCAGCAGCGCCAGGAGTGGCGGGGGCATTGGAACAGATACGCAGTATTTT. Encoded protein: CASSARSGGGIGTDTQYF. The J gene is TRBJ2-3, the V gene TRBV9; TRBD2 is a possible D gene (7 bases). The CDR3 runs to 18 residues. CDR1 is SGDLS and CDR2 is YYNGEE in the germline V gene. Trimming took 3 bases from V and 3 from J, leaving 23 bases between them.